One sample yielded the 24 T cell receptor beta chains listed below, sequenced in a study of long-term antiretroviral therapy in people with HIV. At the survey level, the v3.0 immunoSEQ assay was run. Assay used: immunoSEQ multiplex PCR; TCRdb lists only in-frame clones, some missing. This table holds about 12,000 clones, around 90% found once. The specimen comprised unsorted PBMCs, sampled 2.1 years after starting antiretroviral therapy. These receptors were obtained from a woman between 40 and 50 years old with HIV.

The V gene is TRBV6-5, the J gene TRBJ1-6; no firm D call. Germline loops: CDR1 MNHEY, CDR2 SVGAGI. The CDR3 has 14 residues. V lost 0 bases to trimming and J lost 7 bases, with 7 bases between them. DNA of the CDR3: TGTGCCAGCAGTTACTCCAAAGTCAATTCACCCCTCCACTTT. This translates into CASSYSKVNSPLHF.

The rearrangement links TRBV7-2 to TRBJ1-3, with D unclear. CDR1 is SGHTA, CDR2 FQGNSA, per germline. Trimming took 4 bases from V and 4 from J, leaving 11 bases between them. This CDR3 is built from 14 residues. The CDR3: CASSSQWQGNTIYF. In DNA form, the CDR3 reads TGTGCCAGCAGCTCGCAATGGCAGGGAAACACCATATATTTT.

This chain connects TRBV4-3 to TRBJ2-3, with 9 bases aligning to TRBD2. Germline lookup yields CDR1 LGHNA and CDR2 YSLEER. This CDR3 is built from 14 residues. V was clipped by 0 bases and J by 8 bases; unmatched bases: 3. DNA of the CDR3: TGCGCCAGCAGCCAAGATGGGACTAGCCGTACGCAGTATTTT. Protein sequence: CASSQDGTSRTQYF.

DNA for the CDR3: TGTGCCAGCCTCGACGGCGGGGGCACCATATATTTT. Translation: CASLDGGGTIYF. The chain recombines TRBV6-6 with TRBJ1-3, with a possible D match to TRBD1 (5 bases). In germline, CDR1 is MNHNY, CDR2 SVGAGI (reference sequence). The CDR3 contains 12 residues. Deletions cut 8 bases from V and 9 bases from J, with 14 bases between.

The chain employs TRBV4-2 and TRBJ2-7; 11 bases agree with TRBD1. Germline V lookup: CDR1 LGHNA, CDR2 YNFKEQ. The J segment lost 5 bases and the V segment lost 5 bases, leaving 5 bases of the junction unmatched. The CDR3 covers 14 residues. The CDR3 region is CASSGTGGRDEQYF. CDR3 nucleotides: TGTGCCAGCAGCGGGACAGGGGGACGGGACGAGCAGTACTTC.

The rearrangement links TRBV4-3 to TRBJ2-4, with unresolved D. Looked up from germline, CDR1 is LGHNA and CDR2 is YSLEER. V lost 4 bases to trimming and J lost 11 bases, with 15 bases between them. The CDR3 runs to 13 residues. In DNA, the CDR3 is TGCGCCAGCAGCCTAAGTGGGCAGCGAGTTCAGTACTTC. The encoded protein is CASSLSGQRVQYF.

This chain links TRBV5-6 with TRBJ2-7; D may be TRBD2 (6 bases). The CDR3 contains 14 residues. Per the germline V gene, CDR1 is SGHDT and CDR2 is YYEEEE. V dropped 5 bases and J dropped 1 base, with 13 bases sitting between them. The DNA for the CDR3 is TGTGCCAGCAGATTGACTAGTAATTCCTACGAGCAGTACTTC. The encoded protein is CASRLTSNSYEQYF.

This chain links TRBV4-3 with TRBJ2-7; 7 bases fit TRBD2. The CDR3 is 14 amino acids. Germline CDR1 is LGHNA and CDR2 is YSLEER. The trim removed 1 base at V and 5 bases at J, leaving 5 bases unmatched. CDR3 nucleotide sequence: TGCGCCAGCAGCCAAGGTCTGGGGGGGGACGAGCAGTACTTC. Translation: CASSQGLGGDEQYF.

This chain joins TRBV5-4 and TRBJ2-2; 7 nucleotides match TRBD2. The CDR3 length is 16 residues. J gave up 0 bases and V 0 bases, and 2 bases lay outside the gene matches. Germline CDR1 SGHNT, CDR2 YYREEE (reference sequence). CDR3 in amino acids: CASSLEGLSNTGELFF. Here the CDR3 DNA reads TGTGCCAGCAGCTTGGAGGGACTATCGAACACCGGGGAGCTGTTTTTT. The full variable domain, in which reference TRBV5-4 and TRBJ2-2 provide the parts outside the CDR3, is ETGVTQSPTHLIKTRGQQVTLRCSSQSGHNTVSWYQQALGQGPQFIFQYYREEENGRGNFPPRFSGLQFPNYSSELNVNALELDDSALYLCASSLEGLSNTGELFFGEGSRLTVL.

This chain joins TRBV5-4 and TRBJ2-3; 16 nucleotides agree with TRBD2. The CDR3 spans 17 residues. Germline CDR1 is SGHNT and CDR2 is YYREEE (reference sequence). After removal of 4 bases from V and 4 bases from J, the junction contained 6 bases not matched to a gene. As DNA, the CDR3 is TGTGCCAGCAGCCAAGGGACTAGCGGGGGGGGTGCAGATACGCAGTATTTT. Translating gives CASSQGTSGGGADTQYF.

This clone has a handful of counts. This chain connects TRBV5-4 to TRBJ1-1, with D tentatively TRBD1 (6 bases). Germline V CDR1 and CDR2: SGHNT, YYREEE (reference sequence). The CDR3 contains 16 residues. Trimming removed 3 bases from V and 1 base from J, with 16 bases in between. The CDR3 loop reads CASSSPWTAQNTEAFF. CDR3 bases: TGTGCCAGCAGCTCACCATGGACAGCACAGAACACTGAAGCTTTCTTT.

This chain uses TRBV6-1 with TRBJ1-1; D remains unclear. Germline V gene sequence: CDR1 MNHNS, CDR2 SASEGT. Trimming stripped 7 bases from V and 4 bases from J, with 13 bases between. The CDR3 length is 13 residues. CDR3 in DNA: TGTGCCAGCATGAGGCAATTCGGCACTGAAGCTTTCTTT. Translation gives CASMRQFGTEAFF.

In its sample, this clone was seen once. V usage is TRBV18 and J usage is TRBJ2-5; tentative D call: TRBD1 (6 bases). This CDR3 is built from 14 residues. Deletions cut 3 bases from V and 1 base from J, with 9 bases between. Germline V gives CDR1 KGHSH, CDR2 LQKENI. CDR3 coding DNA: TGTGCCAGCTCACCCACGGACAGCCAAGAGACCCAGTACTTC. Encoded protein: CASSPTDSQETQYF.

The rearrangement joins TRBV4-3 to TRBJ1-4; D is uncertain. CDR3 length equals 14 residues. Between the trimmed V and J ends, which lost 5 bases and 8 bases, there was a span of 15 bases. Germline V CDR1 and CDR2: LGHNA, YSLEER. CDR3 in DNA: TGCGCCAGCAGCGCGTTGAGGAGTGCCGAAAAACTGTTTTTT. It translates to CASSALRSAEKLFF.

This clone has a single count. The chain uses TRBV5-6 and TRBJ1-2, with 11 bases lining up with TRBD1. CDR1 is SGHDT, CDR2 YYEEEE, per germline. CDR3 length: 17 amino acids. V lost 3 bases, J lost 4 bases, and 11 bases stayed unmatched. The CDR3 DNA follows: TGTGCCAGCAGCTGGGGACAGGGGGGTGCTGAGGCCTATGGCTACACCTTC. As protein: CASSWGQGGAEAYGYTF.

The genes are TRBV6-1 and TRBJ2-7, with TRBD1 as a possible D gene (5 bases). Trimming took off 1 base at V and 0 bases at J, with 10 bases between the two ends. Looked up from germline, CDR1 is MNHNS and CDR2 is SASEGT. CDR3 length: 15 amino acids. The chain's CDR3 is CASSEGQGISYEQYF. CDR3 DNA sequence: TGTGCCAGCAGTGAAGGGCAGGGAATCTCCTACGAGCAGTACTTC.

The genes are TRBV19 and TRBJ1-2, with 9 bases identical to TRBD1. Germline lookup yields CDR1 LNHDA and CDR2 SQIVND (reference sequence). The CDR3 totals 15 residues. The trim removed 2 bases at V and 6 bases at J, leaving 7 bases unmatched. The CDR3 is CASSIFSTGGDGYTF. DNA of the CDR3: TGTGCCAGTAGTATATTCTCAACAGGGGGCGATGGCTACACCTTC.

This clone was detected only once. The chain recombines TRBV7-2 with TRBJ1-1; D is ambiguous. The V and J ends lost 7 bases and 1 base respectively, with 10 bases between them. Per germline, CDR1 SGHTA and CDR2 FQGNSA. The CDR3 is 13 residues long. CDR3 bases: TGTGCCAGCAACCTGTCGGGGAACACTGAAGCTTTCTTT. It codes for CASNLSGNTEAFF. Using reference TRBV7-2 and TRBJ1-1 for the parts outside the CDR3, the full variable domain is GAGVSQSPSNKVTEKGKDVELRCDPISGHTALYWYRQSLGQGLEFLIYFQGNSAPDKSGLPSDRFSAERTGGSVSTLTIQRTQQEDSAVYLCASNLSGNTEAFFGQGTRLTVV.

This chain connects TRBV5-1 to TRBJ1-2; D unclear. The germline V and J ends were trimmed by 4 bases and 2 bases, with 12 bases remaining between them. CDR1 is SGHRS, CDR2 YFSETQ, per germline. CDR3 length: 14 residues. In DNA, the CDR3 is TGCGCCAGCAGCAGAACGGACGGAAACTATGGCTACACCTTC. It specifies CASSRTDGNYGYTF.

This clone was seen only once. The chain has TRBV7-2 and TRBJ2-3; D is ambiguous. The germline CDR1 and CDR2 sequences are SGHTA and FQGNSA. The CDR3 extends over 14 amino acids. V was cut by 1 base and J by 2 bases, with 7 bases left in between. The chain's CDR3 is CASSLGSPTDTQYF. Written as DNA, the CDR3 is TGTGCCAGCAGCTTAGGCAGCCCCACAGATACGCAGTATTTT.

The chain joins TRBV11-2 to TRBJ2-3; no reliable D call. Trimming left V 0 bases short and J 5 bases short, with 3 bases between. The CDR3 consists of 12 residues. Germline lookup yields CDR1 SGHAT and CDR2 FQNNGV. CDR3 bases: TGTGCCAGCAGCTTAGAAAGAGATACGCAGTATTTT. This sequence encodes CASSLERDTQYF.

The CDR3 sequence is CAWEQGRNTEAFF. The CDR3 DNA reads TGTGCCTGGGAACAGGGAAGGAACACTGAAGCTTTCTTT. The rearrangement links TRBV30 to TRBJ1-1, with a tentative D call TRBD1 (6 bases). The CDR3 spans 13 residues. Germline V CDR1 and CDR2: GTSNPN, SVGIG (reference sequence). V was clipped by 5 bases and J by 1 base, with 11 bases between them.

The chain couples TRBV29-1 to TRBJ1-2; D gene unclear. V was clipped by 6 bases and J by 2 bases, with 10 bases between them. This CDR3 is 12 amino acids long. Germline V CDR1 and CDR2: SQVTM, ANQGSEA. The CDR3 here is CSVFDGNYGYTF. The DNA of the CDR3 is TGCAGCGTGTTTGACGGGAACTATGGCTACACCTTC.

The genes are TRBV5-5 and TRBJ2-6; perhaps TRBD1 as D (5 bases). The ends were cut back, 0 bases at V and 0 bases at J, with 13 bases in the middle. The CDR3 length is 18 residues. Germline V gene lookup returns CDR1 SGHKS and CDR2 YYEKEE (reference sequence). The CDR3 reads CASSLAVGQGSGANVLTF. As DNA, the CDR3 is TGTGCCAGCAGCTTGGCCGTAGGACAAGGCTCTGGGGCCAACGTCCTGACTTTC.